A single sample is the source of the 30 T cell receptor beta chains below, sequenced in a study of shared clonotypes between healthy human individuals. Measured with immunoSEQ multiplex PCR; TCRdb has only the in-frame clones, and not every one. The sample holds 1.4 million or so clones, just under 99% seen once. The sequencing input was naive CD4+ T cells sorted from blood. Noted subset: CD45RA+ positively selected. Receptors originate from a man aged 30-40 years in good health.

The chain has TRBV4-1 and TRBJ1-4; TRBD1 might be the D (5 bases). There are 18 residues in the CDR3. Germline V gives CDR1 MGHRA, CDR2 YSYEKL. V was cut by 0 bases and J by 7 bases, with 21 bases left in between. CDR3 nucleotide sequence: TGCGCCAGCAGCCAAGAGGTTGGATTCTCCGCTGGGGGTGAAAAACTGTTTTTT. It encodes CASSQEVGFSAGGEKLFF.

The chain recombines TRBV6-6 with TRBJ1-1; 10 nucleotides line up with TRBD1. Germline assignment: CDR1 MNHNY and CDR2 SVGAGI (reference sequence). V lost 2 bases and J lost 6; bases outside the gene matches: 6. CDR3 length equals 15 residues. The DNA for the CDR3 is TGTGCCAGCAGTTACCCCCAGACAGGGGGCGCTGAAGCTTTCTTT. Its translation: CASSYPQTGGAEAFF.

This clone showed up just once. CDR3 bases: TGCGCCAGCAGCTTGACTTCAGGGGGAGCGGTAAATGGCTACACCTTC. Amino acid sequence: CASSLTSGGAVNGYTF. The chain has TRBV5-1 and TRBJ1-2; TRBD1 agrees at 7 bases. V dropped 1 base and J dropped 6; count of bases not matched to a gene: 12. Germline CDR1 is SGHRS and CDR2 is YFSETQ. This CDR3 has 16 residues.

This clone has just one count. Other DNA sequences of this sample code for an identical CDR3. The chain employs TRBV18 and TRBJ2-7; a possible D gene is TRBD2 (6 bases). The V gene's germline CDR1 is KGHSH and CDR2 LQKENI. The CDR3 covers 13 residues. Trimming cost V 3 bases and J 3 bases, with 9 bases left between them. CDR3 sequence: CASSPGGSYEQYF. CDR3 DNA sequence: TGTGCCAGCTCACCTGGGGGGAGCTACGAGCAGTACTTC.

The J gene is TRBJ2-1, the V gene TRBV11-2; 9 bases map to TRBD2. V shed 4 bases and J 5 bases; nucleotides not matched to a gene: 3. This CDR3 is built from 14 residues. CDR1 and CDR2 from the germline V gene are SGHAT and FQNNGV. The CDR3 coding sequence is TGTGCCAGCAGCTCCCTAGCGGGGAACAATGAGCAGTTCTTC. Its protein is CASSSLAGNNEQFF.

V gene TRBV5-1 combines with J gene TRBJ2-2; the match to TRBD2 covers 9 bases. V gave up 3 bases and J gave up 4 bases; unmatched junction bases: 7. CDR3 size: 16 residues. CDR1 is SGHRS, CDR2 YFSETQ, per germline. CDR3 region: CASSYSGSGRTGELFF. The CDR3 region has the DNA TGCGCCAGCAGCTATAGCGGGAGTGGGCGCACCGGGGAGCTGTTTTTT. Full variable domain (missing parts from reference TRBV5-1 and TRBJ2-2): KAGVTQTPRYLIKTRGQQVTLSCSPISGHRSVSWYQQTPGQGLQFLFEYFSETQRNKGNFPGRFSGRQFSNSRSEMNVSTLELGDSALYLCASSYSGSGRTGELFFGEGSRLTVL.

The rearrangement uses TRBV10-3 and TRBJ2-7; TRBD2 might be the D (6 bases). In germline, CDR1 is ENHRY, CDR2 SYGVKD. Trimming removed 1 base at V and 0 bases at J, with 13 bases between. The CDR3 runs 16 residues. CDR3 amino acids: CAISEFTGLFSYEQYF. The CDR3 DNA follows: TGTGCCATCAGTGAGTTCACGGGACTCTTCTCCTACGAGCAGTACTTC.

This chain joins TRBV5-4 and TRBJ1-2, with D possibly being TRBD1 (6 bases). The CDR3 extends over 14 amino acids. Germline CDR1 and CDR2: SGHNT and YYREEE (reference sequence). V was pared by 0 bases and J by 3 bases, with 9 bases between. CDR3 sequence (DNA): TGTGCCAGCAGCTTGGAATCAGGGGACTATGGCTACACCTTC. This gives the protein CASSLESGDYGYTF. Looking up the rest from reference TRBV5-4 and TRBJ1-2 gives the full variable domain: ETGVTQSPTHLIKTRGQQVTLRCSSQSGHNTVSWYQQALGQGPQFIFQYYREEENGRGNFPPRFSGLQFPNYSSELNVNALELDDSALYLCASSLESGDYGYTFGSGTRLTVV.

This clone has just one count. The genes are TRBV13 and TRBJ2-7, with a possible D match to TRBD1 (6 bases). V lost 1 base to trimming and J lost 0 bases, with 16 bases between them. Germline V gives CDR1 PRHDT, CDR2 FYEKMQ (reference sequence). This CDR3 is built from 17 residues. The chain's CDR3 is CASSLVTGTGHSYEQYF. CDR3 nucleotide sequence: TGTGCCAGCAGCTTAGTCACAGGGACGGGGCACTCCTACGAGCAGTACTTC.

The chain carries TRBV6-1 and TRBJ2-3; possible D gene TRBD1, 6 bases. This CDR3 spans 15 amino acids. The germline V gene has CDR1 MNHNS and CDR2 SASEGT. The V and J ends lost 10 bases and 0 bases respectively, with 17 bases between them. CDR3 protein: CATQSQGTSTDTQYF. The CDR3 DNA sequence: TGTGCCACACAATCACAGGGAACTAGCACAGATACGCAGTATTTT.

As for this clone: Additional DNA sequences in this sample encode the identical CDR3. CDR3 loop: CSVAGTVNTGELFF. CDR3 DNA: TGCAGCGTCGCCGGGACAGTTAACACCGGGGAGCTGTTTTTT. This sequence joins TRBV29-1 and TRBJ2-2; 7 bases fit TRBD1. J gave up 2 bases and V 6 bases, and 6 bases lay outside the gene matches. The CDR3 has 14 amino acids. Germline-derived CDR1 and CDR2 are SQVTM and ANQGSEA.

As DNA, the CDR3 is TGTGCCAGTACCCATACCCGGTTCTCGAACACCGGGGAGCTGTTTTTT. This gives the protein CASTHTRFSNTGELFF. The chain employs TRBV19 and TRBJ2-2; D gene uncertain. This CDR3 is built from 16 residues. Trimming pared 7 bases from V and 0 bases from J, leaving 15 bases between. The germline V gene encodes CDR1 LNHDA and CDR2 SQIVND (reference sequence). The full variable domain, rest sourced from reference TRBV19 and TRBJ2-2, is DGGITQSPKYLFRKEGQNVTLSCEQNLNHDAMYWYRQDPGQGLRLIYYSQIVNDFQKGDIAEGYSVSREKKESFPLTVTSAQKNPTAFYLCASTHTRFSNTGELFFGEGSRLTVL.

V usage is TRBV10-3 and J usage is TRBJ2-3, with D perhaps TRBD1 or TRBD2 (6 bases each). The CDR3 length is 15 residues. Looked up from germline, CDR1 is ENHRY and CDR2 is SYGVKD. V was shortened by 2 bases and J by 3 bases, with 12 bases between the two germline ends. CDR3 amino acids: CAISEVEGVTDTQYF. CDR3 sequence (DNA): TGTGCCATCAGTGAGGTGGAGGGGGTGACAGATACGCAGTATTTT.

The gene calls are TRBV5-1 and TRBJ1-1; D not certain. In germline, CDR1 is SGHRS, CDR2 YFSETQ. The CDR3 is 15 amino acids. V dropped 0 bases and J dropped 10 bases, with 19 bases sitting between them. The CDR3 coding sequence is TGCGCCAGCAGCTTGGCCGAGATGCGGACGGTCGGAGCTTTCTTT. Protein sequence: CASSLAEMRTVGAFF.

V usage is TRBV14 and J usage is TRBJ2-7, with 13 nucleotides matching TRBD2. The trim removed 2 bases at V and 0 bases at J, leaving 4 bases unmatched. The V gene's germline CDR1 is SGHDN and CDR2 FVKESK. The CDR3 has 17 residues. CDR3 region: CASSQTSGRAISYEQYF. The CDR3, as DNA: TGTGCCAGCAGCCAAACTAGCGGGAGGGCCATCTCCTACGAGCAGTACTTC.

Only one count was recorded for this clone. J is TRBJ2-5 and V is TRBV4-3; no clear D gene. This CDR3 region has 13 residues. V was pared by 4 bases and J by 6 bases, with 12 bases between. CDR1 is LGHNA and CDR2 is YSLEER in the germline V gene. The DNA of the CDR3 is TGCGCCAGCAGCCCCGTAGCCTCCCAGACCCAGTACTTC. It codes for CASSPVASQTQYF.

The chain links TRBV7-9 to TRBJ1-4; D remains unclear. V lost 3 bases, J lost 6 bases, and 5 bases lay in between. Germline V lookup: CDR1 SEHNR, CDR2 FQNEAQ (reference sequence). The CDR3 spans 12 residues. The CDR3 is CASSLLHEKLFF. As DNA, the CDR3 is TGTGCCAGCAGCTTGTTACATGAAAAACTGTTTTTT.

The chain combines TRBV7-8 with TRBJ1-1; D may be TRBD1 (6 bases). V dropped 3 bases and J dropped 1 base, with 9 bases sitting between them. CDR1 and CDR2 from the germline V gene are SGHVS and FQNEAQ. The CDR3 contains 14 residues. The DNA for the CDR3 is TGTGCCAGCAGCTTTTCCAGGGGGAACACTGAAGCTTTCTTT. Translating it yields CASSFSRGNTEAFF.

DNA for the CDR3: TGTGCCAGCAGCACCGTACTAGCGGGATACAATGAGCAGTTCTTC. Translating it yields CASSTVLAGYNEQFF. The V and J genes are TRBV5-4 and TRBJ2-1; 10 bases line up with TRBD2. With 4 bases clipped from V and 4 bases from J, the junction kept 5 bases outside the gene matches. The CDR3 totals 15 residues. CDR1 and CDR2 (germline): SGHNT, YYREEE (reference sequence).

The chain joins TRBV29-1 to TRBJ1-5, with TRBD1 matching 7 bases. This CDR3 is 17 amino acids long. V trimming: 0 bases; J trimming: 1 base; junction bases outside the gene matches: 9. The germline V gene has CDR1 SQVTM and CDR2 ANQGSEA. CDR3 region: CSVEDEQGPRSNQPQHF. Written as DNA, the CDR3 is TGCAGCGTTGAAGATGAACAGGGGCCGAGAAGCAATCAGCCCCAGCATTTT.

As DNA, the CDR3 is TGTGCCAGCAGCGTACCCACAGGGGCGAGCACAGATACGCAGTATTTT. It translates to CASSVPTGASTDTQYF. The chain has TRBV9 and TRBJ2-3, with TRBD1 matching over 7 bases. V shed 1 base and J 0 bases; nucleotides not matched to a gene: 5. There are 16 residues in the CDR3. Germline V CDR1 and CDR2: SGDLS, YYNGEE.

The chain employs TRBV7-6 and TRBJ2-1; 7 bases align to TRBD1. The CDR3 runs 17 residues. Germline V CDR1 and CDR2: SGHVS, FNYEAQ. After removal of 1 base from V and 8 bases from J, the junction contained 14 bases not matched to a gene. The chain's CDR3 is CASSLGFLAGGRDEQFF. Here the CDR3 DNA reads TGTGCCAGCAGCTTAGGTTTCCTGGCAGGGGGAAGGGATGAGCAGTTCTTC.

As concerns this clone: The sample contains more than one DNA sequence encoding this CDR3. The chain recombines TRBV20-1 with TRBJ2-7, with a possible D match to TRBD2 (6 bases). The CDR3 length is 11 residues. V dropped 2 bases and J dropped 5 bases, with 7 bases sitting between them. CDR1 is DFQATT, CDR2 SNEGSKA, per germline (reference sequence). The CDR3, as DNA: TGCAGTGCTAGACGGAGGGACGAGCAGTACTTC. It is translated as CSARRRDEQYF.

V usage is TRBV19 and J usage is TRBJ2-7; 11 nucleotides match TRBD1. V was pared by 6 bases and J by 5 bases, with 3 bases of the junction left unmatched. The CDR3 totals 13 residues. Germline CDR1 is LNHDA and CDR2 is SQIVND (reference sequence). In DNA form, the CDR3 reads TGTGCCAGTAGAGGACAGGGGGCCAACGAGCAGTACTTC. Translation gives CASRGQGANEQYF.

CDR3 nucleotide sequence: TGTGCCAGTAGTGACAGGGGGGCAAGGGCCTACGAGCAGTACTTC. Translated, it gives CASSDRGARAYEQYF. V and J are TRBV19 and TRBJ2-7; the match to TRBD1 covers 9 bases. The CDR3 runs 15 residues. Germline V CDR1 and CDR2: LNHDA, SQIVND (reference sequence). Unmatched junction bases numbered 7, after V lost 5 bases and J lost 2 bases.

The chain couples TRBV28 to TRBJ1-2; D is unresolved. V lost 3 bases and J 7 bases, leaving 12 bases between the germline ends. This CDR3 is built from 13 residues. Germline values: CDR1 MDHEN, CDR2 SYDVKM. The chain's CDR3 is CASSLSPDLGYTF. CDR3 in DNA: TGTGCCAGCAGTTTGTCTCCGGACCTTGGCTACACCTTC.

The genes are TRBV5-4 and TRBJ2-3; D is unresolved. Germline values: CDR1 SGHNT, CDR2 YYREEE (reference sequence). V lost 4 bases, J lost 2 bases, and 11 bases lay in between. The CDR3 contains 14 residues. The DNA of the CDR3 is TGTGCCAGCAGCCCGACCAGGAACACAGATACGCAGTATTTT. Its translation: CASSPTRNTDTQYF. Full variable domain (rest looked up from reference TRBV5-4 and TRBJ2-3): ETGVTQSPTHLIKTRGQQVTLRCSSQSGHNTVSWYQQALGQGPQFIFQYYREEENGRGNFPPRFSGLQFPNYSSELNVNALELDDSALYLCASSPTRNTDTQYFGPGTRLTVL.

On this clone: The same CDR3 can be traced to other DNA sequences in this sample. J is TRBJ2-1 and V is TRBV5-5; TRBD1 aligns across 7 bases. The CDR3 has 15 amino acids. V shed 4 bases, J shed 1 base, and the junction held 5 bases outside the gene matches. CDR1 SGHKS and CDR2 YYEKEE come from the germline V gene (reference sequence). CDR3 in DNA: TGTGCCAGCAGCCCCACCAGGGGGTCCTACAATGAGCAGTTCTTC. Translating it yields CASSPTRGSYNEQFF.

The CDR3 bases are TGTGCCAGCACAACAGGGATCTCTGGAAACACCATATATTTT. Translation: CASTTGISGNTIYF. The chain is built from TRBV7-9 and TRBJ1-3; possible D gene TRBD1, 6 bases. Germline CDR1 and CDR2: SEHNR and FQNEAQ (reference sequence). This CDR3 spans 14 amino acids. V was trimmed by 7 bases and J by 0 bases, leaving 10 bases between them.

The CDR3 loop is CASSLSSGTSGSTDTQYF. CDR3 sequence (DNA): TGTGCCAGCTCTCTATCTAGCGGGACCTCGGGAAGCACAGATACGCAGTATTTT. The chain employs TRBV9 and TRBJ2-3, with 9 positions matching TRBD2. CDR1 and CDR2 (germline): SGDLS, YYNGEE. After removal of 7 bases from V and 0 bases from J, the junction contained 15 bases not matched to a gene. This CDR3 comprises 18 residues.